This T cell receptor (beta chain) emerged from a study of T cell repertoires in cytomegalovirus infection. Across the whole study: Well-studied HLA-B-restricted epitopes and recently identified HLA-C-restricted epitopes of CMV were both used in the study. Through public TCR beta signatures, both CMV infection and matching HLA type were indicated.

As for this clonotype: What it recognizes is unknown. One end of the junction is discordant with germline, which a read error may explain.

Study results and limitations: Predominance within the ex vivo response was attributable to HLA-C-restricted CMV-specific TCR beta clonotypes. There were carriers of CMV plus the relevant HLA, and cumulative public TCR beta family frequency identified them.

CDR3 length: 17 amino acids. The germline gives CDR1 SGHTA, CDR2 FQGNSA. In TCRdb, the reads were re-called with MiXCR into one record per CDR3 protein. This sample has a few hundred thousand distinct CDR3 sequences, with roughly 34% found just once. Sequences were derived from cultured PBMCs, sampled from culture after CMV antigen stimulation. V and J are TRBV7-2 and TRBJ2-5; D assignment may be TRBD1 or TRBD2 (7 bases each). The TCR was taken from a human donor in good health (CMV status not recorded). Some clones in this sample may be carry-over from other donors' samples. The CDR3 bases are TGTGGCAGCAGCTTAGCGGGCAGGGGGTATTACTCTGAGACCCAGTACTTC. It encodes CGSSLAGRGYYSETQYF.